This T cell receptor beta chain was observed in a study of HIV-infected patients and healthy controls. This clonotype was seen at least ten times. Between the trimmed V and J ends, which lost 6 bases and 4 bases, there was a span of 18 bases. Germline assignment: CDR1 LGHNA and CDR2 YNFKEQ. The CDR3 sequence is 15 residues long. MiXCR, applied by TCRdb to the 5' RACE reads, yields one record per CDR3 protein. The sample lists around 64,000 distinct CDR3 sequences, about a sixth occurring once. The source of this sequence is a human donor in good health. The sample taken for sequencing was CD4+ T cells from blood. The rearrangement links TRBV4-2 to TRBJ2-5; the D gene could be TRBD1 or TRBD2 (6 bases each). CDR3 nucleotide sequence: TGTGCCAGCAGTCTCCTTCCGGAGGGGGGAGAGACCCAGTACTTC. This encodes CASSLLPEGGETQYF.